This T cell receptor beta chain came from a study of identifying expanded T cells in peripheral blood. Study-wide points: Roughly 2-week clone count variance significantly increased as total template count grew. Technical replicates showed roughly 1.2 changed clones; two weeks roughly 15; four weeks 19.

Healthy donors had no documented immune events, such as infections, while sampled. Worth noting for this clone: What it binds is not known.

The method was immunoSEQ multiplex PCR; TCRdb's version includes in-frame clones alone and lacks a portion of them. In the table there are around 80,000 clones, roughly 90% of which are singletons. The sample taken for sequencing was blood. This TCR came from a person between 18 and 75 years old in good health.

The CDR3 nucleotides are TGTGCCAGCACCTTTACCCATAGCGGGGTATACAATGAGCAGTTCTTC. Its translation is CASTFTHSGVYNEQFF. The chain has TRBV27 and TRBJ2-1, with TRBD2 matching 8 bases. The CDR3 covers 16 residues. CDR1 and CDR2 (germline): MNHEY, SMNVEV (reference sequence). With V trimmed by 7 bases and J by 4 bases, 12 bases remained unmatched.